This T cell receptor (beta chain) was observed in a study of blood T cell repertoires in COVID-19. On the study more broadly: Specimens from acute and convalescent COVID-19 originated in the United States, Italy and Spain.

Here immunoSEQ multiplex PCR was the method, and the copy in TCRdb shows in-frame clones only, minus some. The sample carries some 170,000 clones, roughly 88% recorded once. Seattle researchers signed up patients amid active infection and tracked them longitudinally. Trimming took 4 bases from V and 6 from J, leaving 9 bases between them. The CDR3 consists of 11 residues. Germline values: CDR1 SQVTM, CDR2 ANQGSEA. This chain connects TRBV29-1 to TRBJ1-2, with a possible D match to TRBD1 (5 bases). The receptor's source is a woman aged 40 to 50 with COVID-19, enrolled during active disease. Specimen: peripheral blood. CDR3 residues: CSVGRDDGYTF. CDR3 DNA: TGCAGCGTTGGCAGGGATGATGGCTACACCTTC.